Following are 25 T cell receptor beta chains from one sample sequenced in a study of CD8+CD57+ T cells in acquired aplastic anemia. Template material for TCR beta VDJ and CDR3 profiling consisted of genomic DNA. TCRdb reprocessed the reads via MiXCR and lists one record per CDR3 protein. The data contain under 150,000 distinct CDR3 sequences, almost 40% of them singletons. Patients who underwent sequencing had shown CD8+CD57+ cell expansion by flow cytometry. The sample consisted of sorted CD4+, CD8+, or CD8+CD57+ T cells (not recorded which) from PBMCs. Source of these receptors: a human donor with aplastic anemia.

This clonotype was counted ten times or more. The V call is TRBV9, the J call TRBJ1-3; perhaps TRBD1 as D (5 bases). Trimming took 2 bases from V and 0 from J, leaving 9 bases between them. The CDR3 contains 15 residues. The germline CDR1 and CDR2 sequences are SGDLS and YYNGEE. CDR3 nucleotide sequence: TGTGCCAGCAGCGTGGGACCCTTCTCTGGAAACACCATATATTTT. It encodes CASSVGPFSGNTIYF. Together with reference TRBV9 and TRBJ1-3, the CDR3 gives the full variable domain: DSGVTQTPKHLITATGQRVTLRCSPRSGDLSVYWYQQSLDQGLQFLIQYYNGEERAKGNILERFSAQQFPDLHSELNLSSLELGDSALYFCASSVGPFSGNTIYFGEGSWLTVV.

This rearrangement joins TRBV9 to TRBJ1-2; D remains unclear. Trimming removed 9 bases from V and 6 bases from J, with 6 bases in between. In germline, CDR1 is SGDLS, CDR2 YYNGEE. The length of the CDR3 is 9 residues. The CDR3 coding sequence is TGTGCCACCGGGGATGGCTACACCTTC. This sequence encodes CATGDGYTF.

This clonotype was recorded at least ten times. The CDR3 loop is CASSWRQGSYNEQFF. The DNA of the CDR3 is TGCGCCAGCAGCTGGAGACAGGGGTCCTACAATGAGCAGTTCTTC. This chain uses TRBV5-1 with TRBJ2-1; 8 positions match TRBD1. Losses at the gene ends were 3 bases for V and 1 base for J; bases not matched to a gene: 3. This CDR3 region has 15 residues. Germline-derived CDR1 and CDR2 are SGHRS and YFSETQ.

This clonotype was seen many times. The chain couples TRBV20-1 to TRBJ1-4; tentative D call: TRBD1 (6 bases). Trimming removed 3 bases at V and 7 bases at J, with 18 bases between. There are 15 residues in the CDR3. From germline, CDR1 is DFQATT and CDR2 SNEGSKA (reference sequence). The CDR3 spells CSASYPRGGGEKLFF. The CDR3 DNA reads as TGCAGTGCTAGTTATCCCAGGGGAGGGGGTGAAAAACTGTTTTTT.

This clonotype was seen repeatedly, ten times or more. The V and J genes are TRBV12-3 or TRBV12-4 and TRBJ2-1; either TRBD1 or TRBD2 may supply D (5 bases each). V shed 1 base and J shed 7 bases, with 11 bases lying between them. This CDR3 spans 14 amino acids. The CDR3 is CASSLGDQRNEQFF. The CDR3 coding sequence is TGTGCCAGCAGTTTAGGGGACCAAAGGAATGAGCAGTTCTTC.

This clonotype was detected ten times or more. V and J are TRBV5-1 and TRBJ2-7; TRBD1 matches at 8 bases. Trimming removed 0 bases from V and 4 bases from J; junction bases left unmatched: 6. This CDR3 is built from 15 residues. Germline V CDR1 and CDR2: SGHRS, YFSETQ. In DNA form, the CDR3 reads TGCGCCAGCAGCTTGGGCGGGACAGGAGCTTACGAGCAGTACTTC. Amino acid sequence: CASSLGGTGAYEQYF.

At least ten counts were recorded for this clonotype. The V gene is TRBV5-1, the J gene TRBJ2-1, with 7 positions matching TRBD2. Germline values: CDR1 SGHRS, CDR2 YFSETQ. The ends lost 4 bases at V and 13 bases at J; junction bases unmatched: 8. This CDR3 spans 12 amino acids. The CDR3 region is CASSGTTSVQFF. The CDR3 coding sequence is TGCGCCAGCAGCGGGACCACTAGCGTTCAGTTCTTC.

This clonotype showed up many times. The rearrangement links TRBV6-1 to TRBJ1-2; no definite D call. The CDR3 is 14 residues long. The V and J ends lost 3 bases and 4 bases respectively, with 12 bases between them. Germline V gene lookup returns CDR1 MNHNS and CDR2 SASEGT. CDR3 coding DNA: TGTGCCAGCAGTGATGGGGTTCTGGGCTATGGCTACACCTTC. Amino acid sequence: CASSDGVLGYGYTF.

There are many counts of this clonotype. This chain joins TRBV5-6 and TRBJ2-2, with D tentatively TRBD1 (6 bases). Germline CDR1 SGHDT, CDR2 YYEEEE. The CDR3 spans 15 residues. V was trimmed by 4 bases and J by 6 bases, leaving 16 bases between them. The CDR3 DNA reads as TGTGCCAGCAGCCTACGGACAGTGCGGGCCGGGGAGCTGTTTTTT. This codes for CASSLRTVRAGELFF. Full variable domain (outside the CDR3, taken from reference TRBV5-6 and TRBJ2-2): DAGVTQSPTHLIKTRGQQVTLRCSPKSGHDTVSWYQQALGQGPQFIFQYYEEEERQRGNFPDRFSGHQFPNYSSELNVNALLLGDSALYLCASSLRTVRAGELFFGEGSRLTVL.

This clonotype occurred many times. The chain is built from TRBV2 and TRBJ1-1; possibly TRBD1 for D (6 bases). Trimming took off 4 bases at V and 6 bases at J, with 15 bases between the two ends. Germline-derived CDR1 and CDR2 are SNHLY and FYNNEI. The CDR3 runs to 14 residues. CDR3 sequence: CASSGAGGAPEAFF. The CDR3 region has the DNA TGTGCCAGCAGTGGCGCCGGGGGCGCGCCTGAAGCTTTCTTT.

The chain is built from TRBV6-1 and TRBJ2-2; 7 nucleotides match TRBD2. V dropped 5 bases and J dropped 7; count of bases not matched to a gene: 4. From germline, CDR1 is MNHNS and CDR2 SASEGT. CDR3 length: 13 amino acids. Here the CDR3 reads CASSPRELGELFF. The CDR3 DNA reads TGTGCCAGCAGTCCGCGGGAGCTCGGGGAGCTGTTTTTT.

The CDR3 nucleotides are TGCGCCAGCGGCCCCGCTTCAGACAGGGGGCGATATGGCTACACCTTC. It yields the protein CASGPASDRGRYGYTF. The chain employs TRBV4-1 and TRBJ1-2; 10 nucleotides align to TRBD1. Unmatched junction bases numbered 14, after V lost 8 bases and J lost 5 bases. The CDR3 is 16 amino acids. Germline assignment: CDR1 MGHRA and CDR2 YSYEKL.

This sequence joins TRBV9 and TRBJ2-3; maybe TRBD2 (5 bases). Trimming removed 0 bases at V and 2 bases at J, with 10 bases between. The CDR3 is 15 amino acids. The germline CDR1 and CDR2 sequences are SGDLS and YYNGEE. CDR3 DNA sequence: TGTGCCAGCAGCGTAGGGGTCGGGGTCACAGATACGCAGTATTTT. Translating it yields CASSVGVGVTDTQYF.

The table lists this clonotype with many counts. V and J are TRBV20-1 and TRBJ1-1, with D possibly matching TRBD1 (6 bases). Germline V lookup: CDR1 DFQATT, CDR2 SNEGSKA (reference sequence). The CDR3 has 14 amino acids. V was cut by 6 bases and J by 3 bases, with 17 bases left in between. The CDR3 reads CSASITGIDTEAFF. The CDR3 DNA reads as TGCAGTGCCTCCATTACAGGGATCGACACTGAAGCTTTCTTT.

The chain's CDR3 is CASSPDRVVDTIYF. In nucleotides, the CDR3 is TGTGCCAGCTCACCGGACAGGGTGGTGGACACCATATATTTT. This chain connects TRBV18 to TRBJ1-3; 8 nucleotides line up with TRBD1. CDR1 and CDR2 from the germline V gene are KGHSH and LQKENI. This CDR3 contains 14 residues. Trimming took 3 bases from V and 8 from J; bases not matched to a gene: 6.

This chain links TRBV18 with TRBJ2-3; 7 bases are a match to TRBD1. CDR1 and CDR2 from the germline V gene are KGHSH and LQKENI. V trimming: 6 bases; J trimming: 10 bases; junction bases outside the gene matches: 7. The CDR3 extends over 12 amino acids. This chain's CDR3 is CASSRGQASQYF. The CDR3 region has the DNA TGTGCCAGCTCCCGAGGACAGGCATCGCAGTATTTT.

The chain links TRBV19 to TRBJ1-6, with D perhaps matching TRBD1 (6 bases). Trimming took 5 bases from V and 6 from J, leaving 14 bases between them. The CDR3 is 15 residues long. Germline V gene sequence: CDR1 LNHDA, CDR2 SQIVND (reference sequence). For the CDR3, the DNA is TGTGCCAGTAGTCAGCGGGGACAAAGTAATTCACCCCTCCACTTT. Its protein is CASSQRGQSNSPLHF.

The chain links TRBV7-9 to TRBJ1-5, with a tentative D call TRBD1 (5 bases). V was clipped by 1 base and J by 5 bases, with 9 bases between them. In germline, CDR1 is SEHNR, CDR2 FQNEAQ (reference sequence). The CDR3 contains 14 residues. CDR3 region: CASSLGRGYQPQHF. The CDR3, as DNA: TGTGCCAGCAGCTTAGGGCGGGGGTATCAGCCCCAGCATTTT.

This clonotype has a handful of counts. The rearrangement uses TRBV10-1 and TRBJ1-2; maybe TRBD1 (5 bases). Trimming cost V 3 bases and J 6 bases, with 5 bases left between them. The CDR3 is 11 amino acids. Germline V gene lookup returns CDR1 WNHNN and CDR2 SYGVQD (reference sequence). CDR3 loop: CASSEGDGYTF. In DNA form, the CDR3 reads TGCGCCAGCAGTGAAGGGGATGGCTACACCTTC.

V gene TRBV7-8 combines with J gene TRBJ2-2; no firm D call. The germline CDR1 and CDR2 sequences are SGHVS and FQNEAQ. The CDR3 is made up of 12 amino acids. The V and J ends lost 6 bases and 3 bases respectively, with 5 bases between them. The CDR3 spells CASRLDTGELFF. DNA for the CDR3: TGTGCCAGCAGGCTAGACACCGGGGAGCTGTTTTTT.

As to this clonotype: A much larger clone lies one base from this, so it may be a read error. The CDR3 carries no conserved terminal phenylalanine or tryptophan, so it likely arises from a read error. V is TRBV5-1 and J is TRBJ2-5; D not resolved. The CDR3 runs to 12 residues. V lost 0 bases and J 5 bases, leaving 5 bases between the germline ends. The germline gives CDR1 SGHRS, CDR2 YFSETQ. The CDR3 is CASSLARETQYL. CDR3 nucleotides: TGCGCCAGCAGCTTGGCCCGGGAGACCCAGTACCTC.

This clonotype is categorized as medium-sized. This rearrangement joins TRBV29-1 to TRBJ1-1; the D gene is possibly TRBD1 (5 bases). The V end lost 4 bases, the J end lost 5 bases, and 8 bases lay between the germline ends. The CDR3 has 11 amino acids. Per the germline V gene, CDR1 is SQVTM and CDR2 is ANQGSEA. CDR3 sequence reads: CSVVRGTEAFF. The CDR3 DNA reads TGCAGCGTTGTCCGGGGGACTGAAGCTTTCTTT.

The chain links TRBV5-1 to TRBJ2-5, with TRBD2 identical over 9 bases. The V segment lost 4 bases and the J segment 1 base; nucleotides outside the gene matches: 8. CDR3 size: 16 residues. CDR1 and CDR2 (germline): SGHRS, YFSETQ. CDR3 amino acids: CASSKNLAGTQETQYF. As DNA, the CDR3 is TGCGCCAGCAGCAAGAACCTAGCGGGGACCCAAGAGACCCAGTACTTC. Supplemented by reference TRBV5-1 and TRBJ2-5, the full variable domain reads KAGVTQTPRYLIKTRGQQVTLSCSPISGHRSVSWYQQTPGQGLQFLFEYFSETQRNKGNFPGRFSGRQFSNSRSEMNVSTLELGDSALYLCASSKNLAGTQETQYFGPGTRLLVL.

This clonotype has more than one count but fewer than ten. V is TRBV2 and J is TRBJ2-6; D uncertain. Germline-derived CDR1 and CDR2 are SNHLY and FYNNEI. There are 14 residues in the CDR3. V was shortened by 8 bases and J by 1 base, with 9 bases between the two germline ends. The CDR3 bases are TGTGCCAGCTACCAGGAATCTGGGGCCAACGTCCTGACTTTC. It yields the protein CASYQESGANVLTF. The whole variable domain, remainder taken from reference TRBV2 and TRBJ2-6, is EPEVTQTPSHQVTQMGQEVILRCVPISNHLYFYWYRQILGQKVEFLVSFYNNEISEKSEIFDDQFSVERPDGSNFTLKIRSTKLEDSAMYFCASYQESGANVLTFGAGSRLTVL.

The chain uses TRBV10-2 and TRBJ2-5; TRBD2 aligns across 9 bases. The trim removed 3 bases at V and 5 bases at J, leaving 4 bases unmatched. This CDR3 comprises 14 residues. Germline V gene lookup returns CDR1 WSHSY and CDR2 SAAADI. The CDR3 protein is CASSDGTSRETQYF. CDR3 nucleotide sequence: TGCGCCAGCAGTGATGGGACTAGCAGGGAGACCCAGTACTTC.